The sequence of this T cell receptor (beta chain) was determined in a study of early T cells in non-severe SARS-CoV-2 infection (TCRdb year 2021). Background on the whole study: Because TCR sequencing was done on bulk RNA from unsorted whole blood, the alpha and beta chains could not be paired. The research as a whole found: VDJdb matching was skewed toward anti-spike CD8 responses, so virus-specific expansions were likely underestimated and private and CD4 specificities were missed.

By share, this clonotype ranks as medium-sized (0.01 to 0.1%). Its target antigen remains unknown. Qualities for individual bases were not recorded, and no much larger clone is one base off. The germline V gene specifies SGHTA as CDR1 and FQGNSA as CDR2. CDR3 length: 16 amino acids, cysteine to phenylalanine. Only the CDR3 part of the read is kept: 48 bases, read in frame from the first base. Trimmed from V: 1 base; trimmed from J: 6 bases; junction bases lacking a gene match: 10. A case-control design nested within a healthcare worker cohort in London, UK, was used, with weekly nasopharyngeal swab PCR tests and blood sampling performed. Healthcare workers were enrolled in the week of the UK lockdown, from 23 to 31 March 2020, and were followed every week for up to 16 weeks. Preparation of the library involved 5' RACE. The sequencer was a NextSeq 500. The TCR library protocol attached unique molecular identifiers to individual cDNA molecules to correct for sequencing error and PCR bias. TCR alpha and beta chains were both sequenced, and the abundances of alpha and beta sequences in each sample were closely correlated with each other. The authors' pipeline ran thus. V gene, J gene and CDR3 annotation of TCR sequences was performed with Decombinator V4. TCRs were defined as expanded if a significant change between any two time points was detected under a Poisson model with p below 0.0001. TCR abundances were normalised to the total number of TCRs sequenced per sample and expressed as counts per million. MAIT TCRs were defined by TRAV1-2 paired with TRAJ12, TRAJ20 or TRAJ33, and iNKT TCRs by TRAV10 paired with TRAJ18. VDJdb, accessed on 1 November 2021, was searched for TCRs annotated for CMV, EBV and SARS-CoV-2, and TCRs annotated for more than one antigen were excluded. TCRdb trimmed public reads at Q25 via fastp, called clones via MiXCR and kept in-frame beta chains. For every CDR3 protein sequence, its rows merge into one entry that carries the most common genes and DNA. The V and J calls follow TCRdb's processing rather than the paper's. This sample has around 59,000 distinct CDR3 sequences in its table, and around 9.3% of those were observed once. Together, the top ten hold 15% to 20% of the sample.

The rearrangement combines TRBV7-2 with TRBJ2-3; 7 bases in between match TRBD2. This sequence originates from an adult who was a healthcare worker with PCR-confirmed SARS-CoV-2 infection or an uninfected control (not recorded which). Sequencing used whole blood. This receptor carries the CDR3 CASSLGGSVGGDTQYF. The nucleotide sequence is given as TGTGCCAGCAGCTTAGGCGGGAGTGTTGGGGGGGATACGCAGTATTTT.